Reported below is one T cell receptor beta chain. This entry comes from a study of blood T cell repertoires in COVID-19. Profiled with immunoSEQ multiplex PCR; TCRdb holds only in-frame clones, not every one. The sample holds around 290,000 clones, about 87% seen once. The sample taken for sequencing was peripheral blood. This TCR came from a woman aged 50 to 60 who had recovered from COVID-19.

The CDR3 DNA sequence: TGTGCCAGCAGTTTATCGCCGGGACAGGGAGGTCCCTACGAGCAGTACTTC. The encoded protein is CASSLSPGQGGPYEQYF. The rearrangement uses TRBV27 and TRBJ2-7; 9 bases align to TRBD1. The V and J ends lost 0 bases and 2 bases, in that order; junction bases with no gene match: 8. CDR3 length: 17 residues. The germline gives CDR1 MNHEY, CDR2 SMNVEV (reference sequence).